Given below is one T cell receptor (beta chain) in context. Its antigen is unknown. Per-base qualities were not stored, and no clone one base away is much larger. Reading the germline V gene gives CDR1 MNHEY and CDR2 SVGAGI. Compared with germline, V lacks 2 bases and J lacks 7 bases; bases without a gene match: 4. Taken from cysteine to phenylalanine, the CDR3 has 15 residues. The read is trimmed to its CDR3 DNA, 45 bases read in frame from base 1. The data are from a study of shared clonotypes between healthy human individuals (dated by TCRdb to about 2020). Describing the broader study: The cohort included three men and two women between 18 and 49 years of age. To increase sequencing depth and limit assay-specific biases, TCR repertoire library preparation and sequencing were carried out by different laboratories using diverse techniques. Per donor, leukapheresis produced somewhere between about 0.8 and 9.5 billion PBMCs. Blood TCR repertoires of four to six healthy adults were deeply sequenced to estimate repertoire size and the extent of clonotype sharing between individuals. For each donor, three plates each were used for CD4 naive and CD4 memory, two plates were used for CD8 naive, and one plate was used for CD8 memory. The paper's findings and limits, for the study overall: The genetic and exposure-history diversity represented was limited by the small number of donors. Only blood was sampled, and tissue TCR repertoires likely differ from those in blood. Compared with non-shared clonotypes, clonotypes shared by all four sorted-subset donors had higher generation probabilities. Pairwise subsampling indicated that sequencing depth was expected to affect the degree of clonotype sharing among donors. Naive subsets generally had larger estimated clonotype richness than memory subsets did. Roughly 5% of naive CD4, approximately 3.7% of naive CD8, about 2.4% of memory CD4, and approximately 0.4% of memory CD8 clonotypes were shared across four donors. Even with the large sequencing depth, rarefaction of the sorted-subset datasets indicated that sequencing was incomplete.

The donors were healthy, HIV-negative adults who had no recently reported acute infections or vaccinations. Every donor was a Caucasian adult living in Nashville, Tennessee, USA. CD4+ T cells were enriched by magnetic negative selection; naive cells were then positively selected on CD45RA, and the negative fraction formed the memory subset. Blood was obtained by leukapheresis, after which PBMCs were separated by Ficoll-Histopaque density gradient centrifugation and cryopreserved in liquid nitrogen vapor phase. Analytical flow cytometry was used to check the purity and quantity of every magnetically sorted T cell population. Genomic DNA was isolated from each sorted fraction and quantified by UV absorbance on a Nanodrop 2000c. TCR CDR3 regions were amplified from genomic DNA by multiplex PCR using the deep immunoSEQ assay. For each cell subset, the extracted genomic DNA was distributed evenly across all wells of several immunoSEQ 96-well plates, and each plate served as one replicate. For sorted subsets, each replicate PCR was loaded with roughly 200 ng genomic DNA, equivalent to about 30,000 T cell genomes. The purified libraries were quantified using a Qubit 3.0 fluorometer, sized with a Bioanalyzer 2100, and then quantified again using the KAPA Library Quantification kit. Every immunoSEQ 96-well plate was sequenced on a dedicated single-read 150-cycle Illumina NextSeq 550 flow cell. On the study's bioinformatics: The immunoSEQ output contained only junctional sequences without quality scores, so filtering could not match that applied to full-length reads. Sequences were annotated with PyIR, a Python wrapper for IgBLAST v1.9, and V/J genes and CDR3 were assigned using IMGT germline references. Reads were filtered out if the reads had weak V/J assignments (E-value above 1e-6), no CDR3, stop codons, out-of-frame junctions, or ambiguous translated residues. A V3J clonotype was defined by an identical inferred V gene, J gene, and CDR3 amino acid sequence. To compute the percentage overlap between repertoires, the number of shared unique clonotypes was divided by the size of the smaller repertoire. RTK rarefaction, the Chao1 estimator, and Recon v2.1 estimates of unobserved clonotypes were used to assess repertoire richness. Generation probabilities were computed with OLGA for all TCRbeta clonotypes obtained by the gDNA method from a few donors. Drawn from immuneACCESS, this table holds only the in-frame rearrangements with V and J called that TCRdb kept. Clones are partly lost; checked studies trace under half to an unresolved V gene and leave the rest unexplained. V and J calls and clone size are as listed in that table; D and trimming were resolved from the DNA. Recorded for this sample are over a million clones; roughly 96% of them occurred a single time. The ten largest clonotypes hold roughly 1.2% of the sample.

The TCR was taken from a man aged 30 to 45 in good health. The sample consisted of naive CD4+ T cells sorted from blood. Reading the label with the study, this specimen's cell subset or site is: CD45RA+ positively selected. In this chain, TRBV6-5 is recombined with TRBJ1-4; TRBD1 aligns with 10 central bases. The sequence in DNA is TGTGCCAGCAGTTACGCGGGGACAGGGGTTGAAAAACTGTTTTTT. This sequence encodes CASSYAGTGVEKLFF.